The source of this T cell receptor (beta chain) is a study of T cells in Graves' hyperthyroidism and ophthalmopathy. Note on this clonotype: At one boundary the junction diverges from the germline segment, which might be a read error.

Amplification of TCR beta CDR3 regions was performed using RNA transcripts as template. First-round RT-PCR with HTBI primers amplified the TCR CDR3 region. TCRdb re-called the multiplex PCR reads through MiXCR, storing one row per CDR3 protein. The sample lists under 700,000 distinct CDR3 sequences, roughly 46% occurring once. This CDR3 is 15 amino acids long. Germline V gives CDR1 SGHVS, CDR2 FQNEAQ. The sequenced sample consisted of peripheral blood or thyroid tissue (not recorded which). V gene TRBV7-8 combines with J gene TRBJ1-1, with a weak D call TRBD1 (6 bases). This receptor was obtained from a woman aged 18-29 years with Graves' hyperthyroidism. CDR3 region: CVSSSTGGGLGEAFF. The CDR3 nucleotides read TGTGTCAGCAGCTCAACGGGGGGGGGGCTGGGGGAAGCTTTCTTT.